This T cell receptor beta chain came from a study of identical twins. TCRdb redid the calling of the 5' RACE reads with MiXCR, one entry per CDR3 protein. Here the sample spans around 490,000 distinct CDR3 sequences, approximately 20% being singletons. The CDR3 is 16 amino acids. J lost 1 base, V lost 0 bases, and 2 bases had no gene match. The V gene's germline CDR1 is ENHRY and CDR2 SYGVKD. In addition, the sample was reused for a study of yellow fever vaccine responses in identical twins.

This clonotype was obtained from a young woman in good health. This rearrangement joins TRBV10-3 to TRBJ1-5, with 8 bases fitting TRBD1. Sequencing was done on a sample of CD4+ T cells sorted from blood. The CDR3 bases are TGTGCCATCAGTGAGTCAGGGGACAGGAGCAATCAGCCCCAGCATTTT. Residues: CAISESGDRSNQPQHF.